Listed below are T cell receptor beta chains from one sample, sequenced in a study of pediatric ulcerative colitis. Some clones are missing from TCRdb's copy, which holds only in-frame ones; the method was immunoSEQ multiplex PCR. The sample lists about 35,000 clones, roughly 81% occurring once. Sequences were obtained from gut tissue. The receptors here all came from a boy aged 5-17 years with mild ulcerative colitis. Both conserved end residues are trimmed from each CDR3. Clone size, where shown, is once, few, many, or a class for clones that have expanded.

V gene,J gene,CDR3 length,clone size,CDR3 protein
TRBV10-3,TRBJ2-1,14,.,AISENRDTVIGEQF
TRBV27,TRBJ1-1,12,.,ASSRDRGPTEAF
TRBV13,TRBJ2-7,13,.,ASSQAAGTANEQY
TRBV30,TRBJ1-2,12,.,AWAPGQGNYGYT
TRBV6-1,TRBJ1-6,14,.,ASSEGQPTGNSPLH
TRBV5-8,TRBJ1-1,11,.,ASSGRWNTEAF
TRBV30,TRBJ2-3,12,.,AWTIGGAWDTQY
TRBV5-8,TRBJ2-2,11,.,ASSLEFTGELF
TRBV5-6,TRBJ1-3,12,once,ASSLETAGNTIY
TRBV5-4,TRBJ2-5,12,.,ASSLGGLKETQY
TRBV19,TRBJ2-7,12,.,ASSMDRASNEQY
TRBV4-2,TRBJ2-6,17,.,ASSQGDGQDRSGANVLT
TRBV19,TRBJ1-2,13,.,ASSIKGTVNYGYT
TRBV7-2,TRBJ1-2,13,.,ASSLGWARNYGYT
TRBV6-5,TRBJ2-7,13,.,ASSYGGVVPYEQY
TRBV2,TRBJ1-1,13,.,ASSEGRGGNTEAF
TRBV2,TRBJ1-5,13,.,ASSEYQGPHQPQH
TRBV5-1,TRBJ1-2,13,once,ASSGTGSGNYGYT
TRBV28,TRBJ1-2,9,.,ASSLSYGYT
TRBV19,TRBJ1-4,12,few,ASSFEPIGEKLF